A selection of T cell receptor beta chains follows, all from one sample in a study of T cells in localized non-small cell lung cancer. The method was immunoSEQ multiplex PCR; TCRdb's version includes in-frame clones alone and lacks a portion of them. Counted here are under 1,200 clones, roughly a fifth occurring once; the ten biggest clones make up roughly 20%. Sequencing was performed on normal lung tissue next to the tumor, taken before any cancer treatment. The receptor set was obtained from a male donor aged 60 or over with stage II lung adenocarcinoma. Both conserved end residues are part of each CDR3. Fields, in order: CDR3 protein, CDR3 DNA, J gene, V gene, clone size, D gene. The D gene is left open where the match is weak. Only part of the rows carry a size: once, few, many, or a class if the clone is expanded.

CASSIPLAAPQETQYF TGTGCCAGCAGCATACCCCTAGCGGCCCCACAAGAGACCCAGTACTTC TRBJ2-5 TRBV11-3 medium-sized TRBD2
CASSELGGYNEQFF TGTGCCAGCAGTGAGTTGGGGGGATACAATGAGCAGTTCTTC TRBJ2-1 TRBV6-8 medium-sized NA
CASSLRGQGAYGYTF TGCGCCAGCAGCCTCAGAGGACAGGGAGCCTATGGCTACACCTTC TRBJ1-2 TRBV5-1 once TRBD1
CASSYPRTGGEAFF TGTGCCAGCAGCTACCCCAGGACAGGGGGTGAAGCTTTCTTT TRBJ1-1 TRBV11-3 NA TRBD1
CASSIQGAFGQPQHF TGTGCCAGTAGTATACAGGGCGCGTTCGGACAGCCCCAGCATTTT TRBJ1-5 TRBV19 few NA
CASSPPTSGRSYNEQFF TGCGCCAGCAGTCCCCCGACTAGCGGGAGATCCTACAATGAGCAGTTCTTC TRBJ2-1 TRBV10-2 NA TRBD2
CSVPGTSGGSYNEQFF TGCAGCGTTCCCGGGACTAGCGGGGGGAGCTACAATGAGCAGTTCTTC TRBJ2-1 TRBV29-1 once TRBD2
CASSPRGQGGETQYF TGTGCCAGCTCACCACGTGGACAGGGTGGAGAGACCCAGTACTTC TRBJ2-5 TRBV18 NA TRBD1
CASSQHEIQTETGNTIYF TGCGCCAGCAGCCAACACGAGATACAGACAGAAACTGGAAACACCATATATTTT TRBJ1-3 TRBV5-1 NA NA
CASSFSGGDTQYF TGTGCCAGCAGTTTTAGCGGGGGGGATACGCAGTATTTT TRBJ2-3 TRBV6-8 large TRBD2
CASSGSGSNEQFF TGTGCCAGCAGCGGGTCTGGGAGCAATGAGCAGTTCTTC TRBJ2-1 TRBV9 NA NA
CASSQTTGQGRYEQYF TGTGCCAGCTCCCAGACCACGGGACAGGGTCGGTACGAGCAGTACTTC TRBJ2-7 TRBV18 NA TRBD1
CASSIEGEVNTEAFF TGTGCCAGTAGTATAGAGGGGGAGGTGAACACTGAAGCTTTCTTT TRBJ1-1 TRBV19 NA NA
CASSVKTDTGELFF TGTGCCAGCAGCGTAAAAACAGACACCGGGGAGCTGTTTTTT TRBJ2-2 TRBV9 NA NA
CASSQGVGTEAFF TGCGCCAGCAGCCAAGGGGTTGGGACTGAAGCTTTCTTT TRBJ1-1 TRBV4-1 few NA
CASSVGTGGYTF TGTGCCAGCAGCGTAGGGACTGGCGGCTACACCTTC TRBJ1-2 TRBV9 few NA
CASSLDLQGGQPQHF TGTGCCAGCAGCTTAGATCTCCAGGGTGGTCAGCCCCAGCATTTT TRBJ1-5 TRBV11-3 few NA
CASSYSGEGAFSQFF TGTGCCAGCAGTTACTCGGGGGAGGGCGCCTTTTCGCAGTTCTTC TRBJ2-1 TRBV6-8 NA TRBD2
CASSDPGTSLYGYTF TGTGCCAGCAGTGACCCCGGGACAAGCCTCTATGGCTACACCTTC TRBJ1-2 TRBV6-8 few NA
CATGLVTGELFF TGTGCCACTGGACTGGTAACCGGGGAGCTGTTTTTT TRBJ2-2 TRBV19 NA NA
CASSYQTSGLVDEQFF TGTGCCAGCAGCTACCAGACTAGCGGGCTTGTCGATGAGCAGTTCTTC TRBJ2-1 TRBV11-3 large TRBD2
CASSSQTGVDTGELFF TGTGCCAGCAGCTCCCAGACAGGGGTGGACACCGGGGAGCTGTTTTTT TRBJ2-2 TRBV11-3 large TRBD1
CASSTQQGTQYF TGTGCCAGCTCAACCCAGCAAGGAACCCAGTACTTC TRBJ2-5 TRBV18 NA NA
CASTLGTPRDTQYF TGTGCCAGCACCTTAGGGACGCCGCGGGATACGCAGTATTTT TRBJ2-3 TRBV11-3 medium-sized NA
CASSLGGENSPLHF TGCGCCAGCAGCTTGGGGGGGGAAAATTCACCCCTCCACTTT TRBJ1-6 TRBV5-1 NA NA
CASSVAPGGGTEAFF TGTGCCAGCAGCGTAGCACCGGGGGGCGGCACTGAAGCTTTCTTT TRBJ1-1 TRBV9 NA NA
CASSEYRGDDIEQYF TGTGCCAGCAGTGAATATCGGGGGGACGATATTGAGCAGTACTTC TRBJ2-7 TRBV2 few TRBD2
CSVEDRWNGYTF TGCAGCGTTGAAGATAGGTGGAATGGCTACACCTTC TRBJ1-2 TRBV29-1 NA NA
CASSVFGRGLRMNTEAFF TGTGCCAGCAGCGTCTTCGGCAGGGGGCTCAGGATGAACACTGAAGCTTTCTTT TRBJ1-1 TRBV9 few TRBD1
CASRETSGFSYEQYF TGCGCCAGCAGGGAGACTAGCGGCTTCTCCTACGAGCAGTACTTC TRBJ2-7 TRBV10-2 NA TRBD2
CASSPRQGGPIQYF TGTGCCAGCAGTCCCAGGCAGGGAGGCCCTATTCAGTACTTC TRBJ2-4 TRBV6-8 hyperexpanded NA
CASSQATGWDTGELFF TGCGCCAGCAGCCAAGCCACAGGGTGGGACACCGGGGAGCTGTTTTTT TRBJ2-2 TRBV4-1 few NA
CASSDSNRGTEAFF TGTGCCAGCAGTGACTCAAACAGGGGAACTGAAGCTTTCTTT TRBJ1-1 TRBV6-8 few TRBD1
CASSPDSNTGELFF TGTGCCAGCAGCCCCGACAGTAATACCGGGGAGCTGTTTTTT TRBJ2-2 TRBV11-3 NA NA
CASSISGVTSYEQYF TGTGCCAGTAGTATATCCGGGGTAACGAGCTACGAGCAGTACTTC TRBJ2-7 TRBV19 NA NA
CASSDQTSGWAVGANVLTF TGTGCCAGCAGCGACCAGACTAGCGGGTGGGCTGTAGGGGCCAACGTCCTGACTTTC TRBJ2-6 TRBV11-3 few TRBD2
CASSKRTGVDPYEQYF TGTGCCAGTAGTAAACGTACAGGGGTGGATCCCTACGAGCAGTACTTC TRBJ2-7 TRBV19 NA TRBD1
CASSYSGLAGQMNTGELFF TGTGCCAGCAGTTACTCAGGACTAGCGGGACAGATGAACACCGGGGAGCTGTTTTTT TRBJ2-2 TRBV6-7 few TRBD2
CASSQEGGDRHGYTF TGTGCCAGCAGCCAAGAGGGTGGGGATCGCCATGGCTACACCTTC TRBJ1-2 TRBV14 hyperexpanded NA
CAISVGQGVDGYTF TGTGCCATCAGTGTCGGTCAGGGGGTTGATGGCTACACCTTC TRBJ1-2 TRBV6-8 NA TRBD1
CAISERGGTDTEAFF TGTGCCATCTCGGAGCGGGGGGGGACGGACACTGAAGCTTTCTTT TRBJ1-1 TRBV6-8 NA NA
CACRGPRSGANVLTF TGTGCCTGCAGGGGGCCGCGCTCTGGGGCCAACGTCCTGACTTTC TRBJ2-6 TRBV30 NA TRBD1
CSARDTSNQPQHF TGCAGCGCCCGGGACACGAGCAATCAGCCCCAGCATTTT TRBJ1-5 TRBV29-1 NA NA
CASSFGGAIIEQFF TGTGCCAGCAGCTTCGGGGGGGCCATAATCGAGCAGTTCTTC TRBJ2-1 TRBV11-3 NA TRBD2
CASSLSGTGFNTEAFF TGTGCCAGCAGCTTATCCGGGACAGGGTTTAACACTGAAGCTTTCTTT TRBJ1-1 TRBV11-3 NA TRBD1
CASGPGQKRNIQYF TGTGCTAGTGGTCCAGGACAGAAACGGAACATTCAGTACTTC TRBJ2-4 TRBV12-5 NA NA
CASTPLDRGQETQYF TGTGCCAGCACCCCGCTGGACAGGGGGCAAGAGACCCAGTACTTC TRBJ2-5 TRBV9 few TRBD1
CASSFRTGSYNEQFF TGTGCCAGCAGCTTTCGGACAGGGAGTTACAATGAGCAGTTCTTC TRBJ2-1 TRBV11-3 few TRBD1
CASTNRDSNNEQFF TGTGCCAGCACCAACCGGGACAGCAACAATGAGCAGTTCTTC TRBJ2-1 TRBV6-8 large TRBD1
CASSVVGTGILRELFF TGTGCCAGCAGCGTAGTAGGGACAGGGATTCTCCGGGAGCTGTTTTTT TRBJ2-2 TRBV9 NA TRBD1
CASSINPMHPNNEQFF TGTGCCAGTAGTATAAACCCGATGCACCCTAACAATGAGCAGTTCTTC TRBJ2-1 TRBV19 few NA
CASSSPLGPYEQYF TGTGCCAGCAGTTCCCCCCTAGGGCCCTACGAGCAGTACTTC TRBJ2-7 TRBV6-8 few NA
CASSEAGPPIAPQHF TGTGCCAGCAGTGAAGCGGGCCCTCCTATAGCCCCCCAGCATTTT TRBJ1-5 TRBV2 few NA
CASSPNLMGTALYGYTF TGTGCCAGCAGCCCGAACCTCATGGGGACAGCCCTCTATGGCTACACCTTC TRBJ1-2 TRBV11-3 large TRBD1
CASRSDRLPYEQYF TGTGCAAGTCGCTCAGACAGGCTACCCTACGAGCAGTACTTC TRBJ2-7 TRBV12-2 medium-sized NA
CASSSRDITYEQYF TGTGCCAGCAGTTCTCGGGACATCACCTACGAGCAGTACTTC TRBJ2-7 TRBV9 few NA
CASTLGMNTEAFF TGTGCCAGCACCTTAGGGATGAACACTGAAGCTTTCTTT TRBJ1-1 TRBV7-2 medium-sized NA
CASYKGMDTEAFF TGCGCCAGCTACAAAGGGATGGACACTGAAGCTTTCTTT TRBJ1-1 TRBV23-1 NA NA
CATSAAGRGKTEAFF TGTGCCACCAGCGCCGCCGGCAGGGGGAAGACTGAAGCTTTCTTT TRBJ1-1 TRBV15 few TRBD1
CAISETGSPGELFF TGTGCCATCAGTGAGACAGGATCCCCCGGGGAGCTGTTTTTT TRBJ2-2 TRBV10-3 few NA